A selection of T cell receptor beta chains follows, all from one sample in a study of CD8 T cells in Susac syndrome. A single record per CDR3 protein comes from TCRdb applying MiXCR to the immunoSEQ multiplex PCR reads. The sample shows around 200,000 distinct CDR3 sequences, 92% of them seen only once. The sequenced sample was CD8+ T cells from PBMCs. These receptors were taken from a human donor with multiple sclerosis. The CDR3 runs from the conserved cysteine through the conserved F or W. A D gene is named only where the DNA matches it firmly. Clone size appears in some rows only: once, few, many, or a class for an expanded clone.

len | d_gene | abundance | j_gene | v_gene | CDR3aa | CDR3nt
14 | . | . | TRBJ1-3 | TRBV7-9 | CASSSTAGENTIYF | TGTGCCAGCAGCTCGACGGCAGGGGAAAACACCATATATTTT
14 | . | . | TRBJ1-2 | TRBV6-5 | CASSYRQGREGYTF | TGTGCCAGCAGTTACCGCCAGGGTAGGGAAGGCTACACCTTC
12 | . | . | TRBJ2-1 | TRBV2 | CASSTLANEQFF | TGTGCCAGCAGCACACTAGCAAATGAGCAGTTCTTC
14 | . | once | TRBJ1-2 | TRBV5-1 | CASSLASAYNGYTF | TGCGCCAGCAGCTTGGCCTCGGCCTATAATGGCTACACCTTC
11 | . | . | TRBJ2-2 | TRBV20-1 | CSARSPGELFF | TGCAGTGCAAGGTCCCCCGGGGAGCTGTTTTTT
16 | . | . | TRBJ2-1 | TRBV4-3 | CASSQDWGRPYNEQFF | TGCGCCAGCAGCCAAGATTGGGGGAGGCCTTACAATGAGCAGTTCTTC
12 | . | . | TRBJ2-1 | TRBV7-9 | CASSHRPGELFF | TGTGCCAGCAGCCACCGACCCGGAGAGCTGTTCTTC
13 | TRBD2 | . | TRBJ2-1 | TRBV12-3/TRBV12-4 | CASLAGGRYEQFF | TGTGCCAGTCTAGCGGGAGGGCGCTATGAGCAGTTCTTC
14 | . | . | TRBJ1-2 | TRBV4-1 | CASSQEEAGYGYTF | TGCGCCAGCAGCCAAGAGGAAGCAGGCTATGGCTACACCTTC
13 | . | few | TRBJ2-7 | TRBV4-1 | CASSHRDSYEQYF | TGCGCCAGCAGCCACAGGGACTCCTACGAGCAGTACTTC
14 | . | . | TRBJ2-4 | TRBV3-1 | CASSDSGGENIQYF | TGTGCCAGCAGCGACTCCGGTGGGGAAAACATTCAGTACTTC
13 | . | . | TRBJ1-1 | TRBV11-1 | CASSLAPGTEAFF | TGTGCCAGCAGCTTAGCCCCGGGAACTGAAGCTTTCTTT
16 | TRBD1 | . | TRBJ1-1 | TRBV13 | CASSLRGGPGGTEAFF | TGTGCCAGCAGCCTCAGGGGGGGGCCAGGGGGCACTGAAGCTTTCTTT
16 | . | . | TRBJ2-7 | TRBV7-2 | CASSLGEGFGSYEQYF | TGTGCCAGCAGCTTAGGGGAAGGTTTTGGCTCCTACGAGCAGTACTTC
15 | . | . | TRBJ1-3 | TRBV19 | CASSLTRTAGNTIYF | TGTGCCAGTAGTCTTACCCGGACGGCTGGAAACACCATATATTTT
20 | TRBD1 | . | TRBJ2-5 | TRBV11-1 | CASSLPAGTGGVDGWETQYF | TGTGCCAGCAGCTTGCCCGCCGGGACAGGGGGCGTTGATGGTTGGGAGACCCAGTACTTC
12 | . | . | TRBJ2-7 | TRBV12-3/TRBV12-4 | CASSLGISEQYF | TGTGCCAGCAGCCTAGGCATTTCCGAGCAGTACTTC
13 | . | . | TRBJ1-1 | TRBV10-3 | CATWDVTNTEAFF | TGTGCCACCTGGGACGTAACGAACACTGAAGCTTTCTTT
12 | . | . | TRBJ2-5 | TRBV2 | CASEVGSGTQYF | TGTGCCAGCGAAGTCGGTAGCGGGACCCAGTACTTC
13 | . | . | TRBJ2-1 | TRBV7-9 | CASSLVTSVEQFF | TGTGCCAGCAGCTTAGTCACCTCCGTTGAGCAGTTCTTC
15 | . | . | TRBJ1-4 | TRBV9 | CASSEGDSTNEKLFF | TGTGCCAGCAGCGAGGGGGACTCAACTAATGAAAAACTGTTTTTT
19 | TRBD1 | . | TRBJ2-2 | TRBV6-2/TRBV6-3 | CASSYPDRDLDPNTGELFF | TGTGCCAGCAGTTATCCCGACAGGGACCTTGATCCGAACACCGGGGAGCTGTTTTTT
14 | . | . | TRBJ2-3 | TRBV12-3/TRBV12-4 | CASFLGGSTDTQYF | TGTGCCAGCTTCCTTGGGGGGAGCACAGATACGCAGTATTTT
15 | TRBD1 | . | TRBJ1-2 | TRBV9 | CASSGTGGAGYGYTF | TGTGCCAGCAGCGGGACAGGGGGGGCGGGCTATGGCTACACCTTC
14 | TRBD2 | . | TRBJ2-5 | TRBV7-9 | CASRDGGIQETQYF | TGTGCCAGCAGGGACGGGGGGATACAAGAGACCCAGTACTTC
18 | TRBD1 | . | TRBJ1-2 | TRBV5-4 | CASSLMGPEGAFFYGYTF | TGTGCCAGCAGCTTGATGGGCCCCGAGGGGGCGTTTTTCTATGGCTACACCTTC
16 | TRBD1 | . | TRBJ2-1 | TRBV12-3/TRBV12-4 | CASSLLTGKISNEQFF | TGTGCCAGCAGTTTACTGACAGGGAAAATTTCCAATGAGCAGTTCTTC
11 | . | . | TRBJ2-1 | TRBV30 | CAWSGPYEQFF | TGTGCCTGGAGTGGACCCTATGAGCAGTTCTTC
21 | TRBD2 | . | TRBJ2-2 | TRBV19 | CASSVVWAGLTLKPNTGELFF | TGTGCCAGTAGTGTCGTATGGGCGGGACTAACCCTAAAACCGAACACCGGGGAGCTGTTTTTT
18 | . | . | TRBJ2-3 | TRBV9 | CASSVGRLEGTSTDTQYF | TGTGCCAGCAGCGTAGGAAGGTTGGAGGGGACGAGCACAGATACGCAGTATTTT
19 | TRBD2 | . | TRBJ2-3 | TRBV7-8 | CASSRGPETSGRDTDTQYF | TGTGCCAGCAGCCGGGGCCCGGAGACTAGCGGGAGGGACACAGATACGCAGTATTTT
14 | . | . | TRBJ2-2 | TRBV9 | CASSVATGAGELFF | TGTGCCAGCAGCGTAGCTACCGGCGCCGGGGAGCTGTTTTTT
15 | . | . | TRBJ2-7 | TRBV6-2/TRBV6-3 | CASSYSRTGAYEQYF | TGTGCCAGCAGTTACTCCCGGACTGGCGCCTACGAGCAGTACTTC
14 | . | . | TRBJ2-3 | TRBV13 | CASSQQRAADTQYF | TGTGCCAGCAGCCAACAAAGAGCGGCAGATACGCAGTATTTT
14 | . | once | TRBJ1-1 | TRBV6-5 | CASSYQGPNTEAFF | TGTGCCAGCAGTTATCAGGGACCGAACACTGAAGCTTTCTTT
13 | . | once | TRBJ1-2 | TRBV15 | CATSSYRERPSTF | TGTGCCACCAGCAGTTATAGGGAACGGCCGAGCACCTTC
11 | . | once | TRBJ1-2 | TRBV2 | CASSGLVGYTF | TGTGCCAGCAGTGGCCTAGTGGGCTACACCTTC
13 | . | . | TRBJ2-1 | TRBV15 | CATSRRSYNEQFF | TGTGCCACCAGCAGGCGCTCCTACAATGAGCAGTTCTTC
16 | . | . | TRBJ1-4 | TRBV4-1 | CASSQVGQAPNEKLFF | TGCGCCAGCAGCCAAGTCGGCCAGGCCCCTAATGAAAAACTGTTTTTT
16 | TRBD2 | . | TRBJ2-7 | TRBV20-1 | CSPSSMFERGTYEQYF | TGCAGTCCAAGTTCCATGTTCGAGCGGGGTACCTACGAGCAGTACTTC
12 | . | . | TRBJ2-1 | TRBV11-2 | CASSLGLYEQFF | TGTGCCAGCAGCTTAGGCCTATATGAGCAGTTCTTC
16 | TRBD1 | . | TRBJ2-5 | TRBV27 | CASSSGTGGNQETQYF | TGTGCCAGCAGTTCTGGGACAGGGGGCAATCAAGAGACCCAGTACTTC